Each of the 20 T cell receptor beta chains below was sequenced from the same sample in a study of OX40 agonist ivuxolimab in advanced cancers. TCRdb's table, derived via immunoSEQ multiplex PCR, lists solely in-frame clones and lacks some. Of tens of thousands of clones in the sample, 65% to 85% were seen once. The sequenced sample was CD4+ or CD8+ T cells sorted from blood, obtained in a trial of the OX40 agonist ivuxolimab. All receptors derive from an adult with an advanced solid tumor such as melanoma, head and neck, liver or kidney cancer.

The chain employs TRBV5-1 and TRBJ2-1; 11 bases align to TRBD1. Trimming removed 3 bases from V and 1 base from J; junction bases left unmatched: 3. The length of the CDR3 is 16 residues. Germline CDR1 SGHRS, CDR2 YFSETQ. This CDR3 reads CASSWRDRGSYNEQFF. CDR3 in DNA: TGCGCCAGCAGCTGGCGGGACAGGGGGTCCTACAATGAGCAGTTCTTC.

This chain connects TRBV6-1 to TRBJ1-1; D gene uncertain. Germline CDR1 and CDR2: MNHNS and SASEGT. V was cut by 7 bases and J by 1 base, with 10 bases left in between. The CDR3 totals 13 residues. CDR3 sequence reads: CASILNQNTEAFF. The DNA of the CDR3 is TGTGCCAGCATATTGAACCAGAACACTGAAGCTTTCTTT.

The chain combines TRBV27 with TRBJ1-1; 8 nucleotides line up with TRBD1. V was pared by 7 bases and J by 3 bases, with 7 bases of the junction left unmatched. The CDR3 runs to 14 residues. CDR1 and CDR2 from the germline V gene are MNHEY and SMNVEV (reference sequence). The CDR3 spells CASKWTGSDTEAFF. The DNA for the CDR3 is TGTGCCAGCAAGTGGACAGGGTCGGACACTGAAGCTTTCTTT.

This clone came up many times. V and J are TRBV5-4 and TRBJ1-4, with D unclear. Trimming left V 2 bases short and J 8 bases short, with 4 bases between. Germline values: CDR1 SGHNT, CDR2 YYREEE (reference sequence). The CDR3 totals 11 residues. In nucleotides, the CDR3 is TGTGCCAGCAGCTTCGGCGAAAAACTGTTTTTT. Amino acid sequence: CASSFGEKLFF.

DNA of the CDR3: TGTGCCAGCAGTTACAAGCTCGGGCAGCAAAACAATGAGCAGTTCTTC. As protein: CASSYKLGQQNNEQFF. The chain employs TRBV6-5 and TRBJ2-1; D is uncertain. This CDR3 is 16 amino acids long. Trimming took 2 bases from V and 5 from J, leaving 16 bases between them. Per the germline V gene, CDR1 is MNHEY and CDR2 is SVGAGI.

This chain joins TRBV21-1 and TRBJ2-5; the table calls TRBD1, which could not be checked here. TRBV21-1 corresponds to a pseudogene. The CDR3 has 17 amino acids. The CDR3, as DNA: TGTGCCAGCAGCAAAGCGCGGGGGGACAGGGGGAAAGAGACCCAGTACTTC. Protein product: CASSKARGDRGKETQYF.

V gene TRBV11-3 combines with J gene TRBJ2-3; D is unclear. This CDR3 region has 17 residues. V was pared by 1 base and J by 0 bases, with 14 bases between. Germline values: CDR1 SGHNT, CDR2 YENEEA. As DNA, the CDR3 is TGTGCCAGCAGCTTAGCCCTAGGTCATACTAGCACAGATACGCAGTATTTT. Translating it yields CASSLALGHTSTDTQYF.

This CDR3 is CASSLQGQGAYEQYF. The CDR3 DNA reads as TGTGCCAGCAGCTTACAGGGACAGGGGGCTTACGAGCAGTACTTC. J is TRBJ2-7 and V is TRBV7-3, with TRBD1 matching 12 bases. CDR3 length equals 15 residues. V gave up 2 bases and J gave up 4 bases; unmatched junction bases: 3. Germline loops: CDR1 SGHTA, CDR2 FQGTGA.

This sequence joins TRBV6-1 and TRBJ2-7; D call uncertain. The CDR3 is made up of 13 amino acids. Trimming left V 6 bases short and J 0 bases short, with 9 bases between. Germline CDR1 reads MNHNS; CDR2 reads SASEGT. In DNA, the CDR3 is TGTGCCAGCAGAGATCCCCCCTCCTACGAGCAGTACTTC. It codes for CASRDPPSYEQYF.

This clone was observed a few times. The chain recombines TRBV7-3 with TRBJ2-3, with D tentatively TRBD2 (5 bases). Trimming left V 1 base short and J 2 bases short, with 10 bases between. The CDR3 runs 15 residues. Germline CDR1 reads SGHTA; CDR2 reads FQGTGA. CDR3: CASSLMRAPTDTQYF. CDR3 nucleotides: TGTGCCAGCAGCTTAATGCGGGCGCCCACAGATACGCAGTATTTT.

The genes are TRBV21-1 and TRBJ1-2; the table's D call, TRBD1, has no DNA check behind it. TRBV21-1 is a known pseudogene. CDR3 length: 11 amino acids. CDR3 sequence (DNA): TGTGGGGACAGGGAGGGCTATGGCTACACCTTC. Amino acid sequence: CGDREGYGYTF.

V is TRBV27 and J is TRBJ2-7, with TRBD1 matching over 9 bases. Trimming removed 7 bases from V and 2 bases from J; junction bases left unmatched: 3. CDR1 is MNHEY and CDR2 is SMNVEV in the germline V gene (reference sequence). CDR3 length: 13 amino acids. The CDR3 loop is CASTRTGAYEQYF. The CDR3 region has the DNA TGTGCCAGCACGCGGACAGGGGCCTACGAGCAGTACTTC.

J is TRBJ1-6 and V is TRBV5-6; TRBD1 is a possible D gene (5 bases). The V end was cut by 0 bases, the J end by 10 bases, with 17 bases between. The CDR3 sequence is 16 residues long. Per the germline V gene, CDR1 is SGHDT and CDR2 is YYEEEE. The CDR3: CASSLAGRASLSPLHF. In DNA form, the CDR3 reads TGTGCCAGCAGCTTGGCCGGCAGGGCCAGTCTCTCACCCCTCCACTTT.

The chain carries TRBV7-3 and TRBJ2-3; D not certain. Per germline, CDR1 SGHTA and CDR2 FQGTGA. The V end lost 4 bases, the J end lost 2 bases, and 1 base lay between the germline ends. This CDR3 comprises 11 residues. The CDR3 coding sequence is TGTGCCAGCAGCTACACAGATACGCAGTATTTT. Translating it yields CASSYTDTQYF. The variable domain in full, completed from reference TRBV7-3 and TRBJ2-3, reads GAGVSQTPSNKVTEKGKYVELRCDPISGHTALYWYRQSLGQGPEFLIYFQGTGAADDSGLPNDRFFAVRPEGSVSTLKIQRTERGDSAVYLCASSYTDTQYFGPGTRLTVL.

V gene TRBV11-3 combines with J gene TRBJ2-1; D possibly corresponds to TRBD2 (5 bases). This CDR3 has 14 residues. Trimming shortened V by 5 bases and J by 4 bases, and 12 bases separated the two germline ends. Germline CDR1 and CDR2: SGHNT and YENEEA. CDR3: CASSRSDSYNEQFF. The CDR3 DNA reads TGTGCCAGCAGCCGCTCGGACTCATACAATGAGCAGTTCTTC. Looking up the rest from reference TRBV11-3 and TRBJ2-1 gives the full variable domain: EAGVVQSPRYKIIEKKQPVAFWCNPISGHNTLYWYLQNLGQGPELLIRYENEEAVDDSQLPKDRFSAERLKGVDSTLKIQPAELGDSAVYLCASSRSDSYNEQFFGPGTRLTVL.

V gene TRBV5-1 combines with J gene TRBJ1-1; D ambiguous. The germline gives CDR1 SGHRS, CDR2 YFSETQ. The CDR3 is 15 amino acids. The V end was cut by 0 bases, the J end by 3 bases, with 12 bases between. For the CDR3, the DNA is TGCGCCAGCAGCTTGGACGATCTCTGGGACACTGAAGCTTTCTTT. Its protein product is CASSLDDLWDTEAFF.

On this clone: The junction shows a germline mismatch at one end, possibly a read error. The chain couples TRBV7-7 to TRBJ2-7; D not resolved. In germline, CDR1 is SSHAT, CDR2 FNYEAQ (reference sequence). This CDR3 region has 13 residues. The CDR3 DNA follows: TGTGCTAGCAGCTTAGGAGATGAAGCCGAGCAGTACTTC. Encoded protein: CASSLGDEAEQYF.

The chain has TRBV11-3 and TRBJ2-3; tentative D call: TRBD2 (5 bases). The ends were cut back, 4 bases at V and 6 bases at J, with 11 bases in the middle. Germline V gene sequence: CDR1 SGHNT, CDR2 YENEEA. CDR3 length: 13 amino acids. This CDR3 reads CASSWAGSDTQYF. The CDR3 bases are TGTGCCAGCAGCTGGGCGGGCTCGGATACGCAGTATTTT.

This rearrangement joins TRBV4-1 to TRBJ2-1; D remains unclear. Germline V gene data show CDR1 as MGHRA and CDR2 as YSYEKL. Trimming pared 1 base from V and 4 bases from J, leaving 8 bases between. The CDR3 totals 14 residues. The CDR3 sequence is CASSQVREYNEQFF. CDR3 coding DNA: TGCGCCAGCAGCCAAGTCCGAGAGTACAATGAGCAGTTCTTC.

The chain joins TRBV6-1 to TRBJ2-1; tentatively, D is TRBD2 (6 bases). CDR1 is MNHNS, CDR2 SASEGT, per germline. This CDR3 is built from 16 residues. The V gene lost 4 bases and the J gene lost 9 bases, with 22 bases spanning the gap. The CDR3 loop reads CASSGGTSLKVGEQFF. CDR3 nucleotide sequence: TGTGCCAGCAGTGGGGGAACTAGCCTCAAAGTCGGTGAGCAGTTCTTC.